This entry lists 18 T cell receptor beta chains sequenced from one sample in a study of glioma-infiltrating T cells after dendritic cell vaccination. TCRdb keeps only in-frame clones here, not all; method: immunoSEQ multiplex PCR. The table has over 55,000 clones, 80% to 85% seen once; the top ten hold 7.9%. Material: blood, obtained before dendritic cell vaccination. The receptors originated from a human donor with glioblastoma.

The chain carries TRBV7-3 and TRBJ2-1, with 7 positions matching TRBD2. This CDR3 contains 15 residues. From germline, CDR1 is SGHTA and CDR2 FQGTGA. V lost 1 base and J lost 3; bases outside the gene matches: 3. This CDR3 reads CASSLSGGIYNEQFF. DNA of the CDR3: TGTGCCAGCAGCTTAAGCGGGGGAATCTACAATGAGCAGTTCTTC.

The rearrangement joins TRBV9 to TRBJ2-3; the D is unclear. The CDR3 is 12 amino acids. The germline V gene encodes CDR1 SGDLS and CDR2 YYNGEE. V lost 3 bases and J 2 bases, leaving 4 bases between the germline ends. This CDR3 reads CASSALTDTQYF. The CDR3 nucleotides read TGTGCCAGCAGCGCTCTCACAGATACGCAGTATTTT.

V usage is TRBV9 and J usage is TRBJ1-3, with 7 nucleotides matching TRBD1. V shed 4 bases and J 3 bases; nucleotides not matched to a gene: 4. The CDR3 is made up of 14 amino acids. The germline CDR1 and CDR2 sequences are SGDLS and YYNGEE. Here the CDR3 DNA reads TGTGCCAGCAGCCCCCAGGGGGTTGGAAACACCATATATTTT. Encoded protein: CASSPQGVGNTIYF.

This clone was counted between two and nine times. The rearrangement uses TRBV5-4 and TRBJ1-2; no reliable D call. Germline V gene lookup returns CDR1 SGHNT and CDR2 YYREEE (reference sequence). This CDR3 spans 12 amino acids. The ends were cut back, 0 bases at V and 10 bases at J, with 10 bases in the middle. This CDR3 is CASSLDSAVYTF. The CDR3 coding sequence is TGTGCCAGCAGCTTGGATAGTGCGGTCTACACCTTC.

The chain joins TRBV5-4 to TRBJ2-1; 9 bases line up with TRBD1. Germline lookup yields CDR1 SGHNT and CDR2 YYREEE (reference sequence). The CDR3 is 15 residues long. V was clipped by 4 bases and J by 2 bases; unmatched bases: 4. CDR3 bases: TGTGCCAGCAGCCCGGACAGGGGCCCCTACAATGAGCAGTTCTTC. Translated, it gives CASSPDRGPYNEQFF.

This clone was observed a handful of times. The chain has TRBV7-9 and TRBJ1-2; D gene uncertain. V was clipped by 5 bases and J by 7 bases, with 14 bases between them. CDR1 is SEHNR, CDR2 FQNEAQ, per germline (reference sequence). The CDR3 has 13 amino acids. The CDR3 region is CASSPRWEPGYTF. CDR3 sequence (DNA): TGTGCCAGCAGCCCTCGATGGGAGCCTGGCTACACCTTC. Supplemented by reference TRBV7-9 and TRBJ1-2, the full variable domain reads DTGVSQNPRHKITKRGQNVTFRCDPISEHNRLYWYRQTLGQGPEFLTYFQNEAQLEKSRLLSDRFSAERPKGSFSTLEIQRTEQGDSAMYLCASSPRWEPGYTFGSGTRLTVV.

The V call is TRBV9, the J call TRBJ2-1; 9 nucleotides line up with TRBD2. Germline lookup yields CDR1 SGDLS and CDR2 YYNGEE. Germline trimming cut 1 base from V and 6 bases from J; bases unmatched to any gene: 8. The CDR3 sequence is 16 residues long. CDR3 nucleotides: TGTGCCAGCAGCGTATATGCTAGCGGGGCGGTCAATGAGCAGTTCTTC. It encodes CASSVYASGAVNEQFF.

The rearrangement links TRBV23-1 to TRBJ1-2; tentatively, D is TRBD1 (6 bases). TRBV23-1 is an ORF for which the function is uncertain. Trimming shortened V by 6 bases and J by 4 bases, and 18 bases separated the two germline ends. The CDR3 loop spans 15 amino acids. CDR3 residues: CASSQARQDPYGYTF. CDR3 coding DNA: TGCGCCAGCAGCCAAGCCCGACAGGACCCCTATGGCTACACCTTC.

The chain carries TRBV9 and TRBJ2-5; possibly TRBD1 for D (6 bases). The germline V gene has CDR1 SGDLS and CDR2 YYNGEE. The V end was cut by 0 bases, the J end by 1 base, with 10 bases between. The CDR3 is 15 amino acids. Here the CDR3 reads CASSVGAGAQETQYF. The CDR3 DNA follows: TGTGCCAGCAGCGTAGGCGCAGGGGCCCAAGAGACCCAGTACTTC. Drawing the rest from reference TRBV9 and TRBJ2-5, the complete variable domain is DSGVTQTPKHLITATGQRVTLRCSPRSGDLSVYWYQQSLDQGLQFLIQYYNGEERAKGNILERFSAQQFPDLHSELNLSSLELGDSALYFCASSVGAGAQETQYFGPGTRLLVL.

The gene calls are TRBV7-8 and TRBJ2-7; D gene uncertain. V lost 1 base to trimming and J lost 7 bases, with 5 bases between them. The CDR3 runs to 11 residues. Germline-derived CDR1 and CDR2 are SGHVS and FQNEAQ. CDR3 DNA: TGTGCCAGCAGCTTAGGGCCTGAGCAGTACTTC. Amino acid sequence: CASSLGPEQYF.

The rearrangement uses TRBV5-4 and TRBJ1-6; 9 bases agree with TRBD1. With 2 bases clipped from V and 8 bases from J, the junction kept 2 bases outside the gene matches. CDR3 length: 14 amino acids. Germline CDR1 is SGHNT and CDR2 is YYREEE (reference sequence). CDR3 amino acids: CASSFGDRDSPLHF. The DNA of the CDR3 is TGTGCCAGCAGCTTCGGGGACAGGGATTCACCCCTCCACTTT.

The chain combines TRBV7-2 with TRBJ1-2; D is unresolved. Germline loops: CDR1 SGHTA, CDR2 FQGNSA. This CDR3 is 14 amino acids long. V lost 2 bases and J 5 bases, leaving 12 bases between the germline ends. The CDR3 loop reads CASSLIRSGYGYTF. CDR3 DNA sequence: TGTGCCAGCAGCTTAATTAGATCTGGTTATGGCTACACCTTC.

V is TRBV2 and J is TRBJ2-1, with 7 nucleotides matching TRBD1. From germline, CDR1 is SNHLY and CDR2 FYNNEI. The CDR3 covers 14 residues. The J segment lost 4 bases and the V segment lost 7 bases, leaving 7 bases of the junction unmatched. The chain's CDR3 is CASTPTGIYNEQFF. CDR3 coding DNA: TGTGCCAGCACCCCGACAGGGATATACAATGAGCAGTTCTTC.

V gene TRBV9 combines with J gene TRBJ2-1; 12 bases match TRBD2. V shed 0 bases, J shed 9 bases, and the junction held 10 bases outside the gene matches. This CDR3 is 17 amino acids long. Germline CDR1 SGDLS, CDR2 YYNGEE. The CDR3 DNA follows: TGTGCCAGCAGCGTAGTGGTGACTAGCGGGGGAATAAGTGAGCAGTTCTTC. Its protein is CASSVVVTSGGISEQFF. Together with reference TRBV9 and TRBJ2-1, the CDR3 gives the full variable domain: DSGVTQTPKHLITATGQRVTLRCSPRSGDLSVYWYQQSLDQGLQFLIQYYNGEERAKGNILERFSAQQFPDLHSELNLSSLELGDSALYFCASSVVVTSGGISEQFFGPGTRLTVL.

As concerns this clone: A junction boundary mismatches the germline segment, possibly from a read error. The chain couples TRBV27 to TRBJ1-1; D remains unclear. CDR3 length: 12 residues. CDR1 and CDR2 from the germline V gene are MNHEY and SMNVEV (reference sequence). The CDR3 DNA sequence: TGTGCCAGCAGCGTCGGGAACTCTGAAGCTTTCTTT. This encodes CASSVGNSEAFF.

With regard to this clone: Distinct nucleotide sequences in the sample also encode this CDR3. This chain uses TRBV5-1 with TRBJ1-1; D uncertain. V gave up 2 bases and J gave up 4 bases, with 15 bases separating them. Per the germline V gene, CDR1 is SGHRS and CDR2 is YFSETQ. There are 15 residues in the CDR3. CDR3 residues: CASSLRGGEGTEAFF. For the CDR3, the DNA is TGCGCCAGCAGCTTACGAGGAGGAGAGGGCACTGAAGCTTTCTTT.

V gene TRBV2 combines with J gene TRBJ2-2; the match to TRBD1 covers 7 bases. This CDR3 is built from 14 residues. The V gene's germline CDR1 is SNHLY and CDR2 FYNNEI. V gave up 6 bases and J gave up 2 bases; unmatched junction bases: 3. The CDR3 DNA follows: TGTGCCAGCAGACAGGGGCGTAACACCGGGGAGCTGTTTTTT. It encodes CASRQGRNTGELFF.

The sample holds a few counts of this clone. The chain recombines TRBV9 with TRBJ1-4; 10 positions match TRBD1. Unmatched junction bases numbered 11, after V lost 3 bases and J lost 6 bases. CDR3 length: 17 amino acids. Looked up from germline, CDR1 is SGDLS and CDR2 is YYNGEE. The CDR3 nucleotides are TGTGCCAGCAGCGCCTACGGGACAGGGGAGCTCGATGAAAAACTGTTTTTT. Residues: CASSAYGTGELDEKLFF.